This section outlines one TCR beta chain sequence together with its context. Its matching antigen is unknown. This record comes from a study of memory CD4+ T cells and cytomegalovirus serostatus. Study observations and caveats: The CMV-associated TCR signature appears largely within the CD4+ memory repertoire. A US-trained random forest predicted CMV serostatus with median AUC around 0.91.

Single viable CD3+CD4+CD8-CD45RO+ cells were sorted as the memory CD4+ T cells. Original analysis: Out-of-frame sequences were removed, leaving around 2.2 million distinct TCRbeta sequences. Generated by immunoSEQ multiplex PCR, the TCRdb table keeps only in-frame clones and is missing some. For V, J and clone size, that table is used; D and trimming come from the DNA. Of 45,000 to 60,000 clones listed, roughly 72% are singletons. With 6 bases removed from V and 2 bases from J, the gap between germline ends came to 10 bases. CDR1 and CDR2 from the germline V gene are SGHTA and FQGNSA. This CDR3 contains 13 residues.

This TCR was recovered from an adult in good health and CMV-seropositive. The gene calls are TRBV7-2 and TRBJ2-5; D ambiguous. The sequenced sample was memory CD4+ T cells from blood. CDR3 residues: CASSEVRQETQYF. DNA of the CDR3: TGTGCCAGCAGTGAAGTCAGGCAAGAGACCCAGTACTTC.